The 23 T cell receptor beta chains in this list originate from one sample, sequenced in a study of T cell responses to AZD1222 COVID-19 vaccine. The table came from immunoSEQ multiplex PCR; TCRdb's copy has only in-frame clones and leaves some out. The sample consists of some 120,000 clones, 80% to 95% of them appearing once. The sequences come from peripheral blood, collected on day 0 of AZD1222 vaccination. These receptors came from an adult in good health.

V usage is TRBV18 and J usage is TRBJ1-2; D is undetermined. This CDR3 has 16 amino acids. The ends were cut back, 0 bases at V and 2 bases at J, with 13 bases in the middle. The germline CDR1 and CDR2 sequences are KGHSH and LQKENI. In nucleotides, the CDR3 is TGTGCCAGCTCACCACCATCGGGTTTCATAAACTATGGCTACACCTTC. Its protein product is CASSPPSGFINYGYTF.

Details on this clone: Other nucleotide sequences in the sample specify the same CDR3. The chain links TRBV28 to TRBJ2-7, with no clear D. The ends were cut back, 2 bases at V and 4 bases at J, with 6 bases in the middle. Germline V lookup: CDR1 MDHEN, CDR2 SYDVKM. The CDR3 runs 12 residues. The CDR3 region has the DNA TGTGCCAGCAGTTTACTGAGTTACGAGCAGTACTTC. It encodes CASSLLSYEQYF.

The CDR3 is CASSGDSYTEAFF. The CDR3 DNA reads as TGTGCCAGCAGTGGGGACAGCTACACTGAAGCTTTCTTT. This chain connects TRBV28 to TRBJ1-1; 7 bases are a match to TRBD1. The CDR3 consists of 13 residues. Germline loops: CDR1 MDHEN, CDR2 SYDVKM. The ends lost 5 bases at V and 3 bases at J; junction bases unmatched: 3.

The genes are TRBV10-3 and TRBJ2-3, with 11 positions matching TRBD2. The germline CDR1 and CDR2 sequences are ENHRY and SYGVKD. After removal of 4 bases from V and 1 base from J, the junction contained 4 bases not matched to a gene. The CDR3 is 16 residues long. The CDR3 is CAISGTSGRGTDTQYF. In DNA form, the CDR3 reads TGTGCCATCAGTGGGACTAGCGGGCGAGGCACAGATACGCAGTATTTT.

V usage is TRBV28 and J usage is TRBJ2-1; D ambiguous. This CDR3 spans 14 amino acids. The V gene's germline CDR1 is MDHEN and CDR2 SYDVKM. V lost 2 bases and J lost 10, with 15 bases in between. The CDR3: CASSLARTLGEQFF. The CDR3 nucleotides are TGTGCCAGCAGTTTAGCTAGGACCCTCGGGGAGCAGTTCTTC.

This chain joins TRBV19 and TRBJ1-5; 7 bases match TRBD1. The germline V gene has CDR1 LNHDA and CDR2 SQIVND (reference sequence). This CDR3 contains 17 residues. V lost 6 bases to trimming and J lost 5 bases; unmatched junction nucleotides: 16. The DNA for the CDR3 is TGTGCCAGTAGCAGACTTGACAGGGAAGGATTGGATCAGCCCCAGCATTTT. Amino acid sequence: CASSRLDREGLDQPQHF. Combining the CDR3 with reference TRBV19 and TRBJ1-5 gives the whole variable domain DGGITQSPKYLFRKEGQNVTLSCEQNLNHDAMYWYRQDPGQGLRLIYYSQIVNDFQKGDIAEGYSVSREKKESFPLTVTSAQKNPTAFYLCASSRLDREGLDQPQHFGDGTRLSIL.

This chain connects TRBV27 to TRBJ2-7; tentative D call: TRBD2 (5 bases). CDR1 is MNHEY, CDR2 SMNVEV, per germline (reference sequence). The CDR3 has 14 amino acids. V lost 6 bases and J 2 bases, leaving 14 bases between the germline ends. For the CDR3, the DNA is TGTGCCAGCAGCCCGCGGGTGTCCACCTACGAGCAGTACTTC. Translation: CASSPRVSTYEQYF.

This clone was counted a single time. The rearrangement links TRBV6-2 or TRBV6-3 to TRBJ2-5, with D uncertain. CDR1 and CDR2 (germline): MNHEY, SVGEGT. Deletions cut 6 bases from V and 7 bases from J, with 9 bases between. CDR3 length equals 11 residues. The CDR3 loop is CASSYPGTQYF. The CDR3 nucleotides are TGTGCCAGCAGCTATCCGGGGACCCAGTACTTC.

The chain uses TRBV12-3 or TRBV12-4 and TRBJ1-1; 7 positions match TRBD1. CDR3 length: 13 residues. V lost 7 bases and J lost 4; bases outside the gene matches: 6. CDR3: CASKMGQITEAFF. DNA of the CDR3: TGTGCCAGCAAGATGGGACAGATCACTGAAGCTTTCTTT.

This rearrangement joins TRBV14 to TRBJ2-3, with D unclear. The CDR3 is 13 residues long. V was pared by 1 base and J by 6 bases, with 8 bases between. The germline gives CDR1 SGHDN, CDR2 FVKESK. The CDR3 loop reads CASSQVERDTQYF. DNA of the CDR3: TGTGCCAGCAGCCAAGTCGAAAGGGATACGCAGTATTTT.

The table lists this clone with a count of one. The genes are TRBV6-5 and TRBJ2-3; maybe TRBD2 (5 bases). The CDR3 is 13 amino acids. Germline assignment: CDR1 MNHEY and CDR2 SVGAGI. The V gene lost 4 bases and the J gene lost 4 bases, with 9 bases spanning the gap. CDR3 residues: CASSFGRADTQYF. The CDR3 DNA sequence: TGTGCCAGCAGTTTTGGGAGAGCAGATACGCAGTATTTT.

The chain couples TRBV30 to TRBJ2-7; D is possibly TRBD1 or TRBD2 (6 bases each). The CDR3 is 16 amino acids. Germline V gene sequence: CDR1 GTSNPN, CDR2 SVGIG (reference sequence). V lost 2 bases and J 5 bases, leaving 22 bases between the germline ends. In DNA form, the CDR3 reads TGTGCCTGGAGTCCCCCCCGGGGGCTAGTTTCGAACGAGCAGTACTTC. It codes for CAWSPPRGLVSNEQYF.

The chain joins TRBV6-6 to TRBJ2-2; D is unclear. In germline, CDR1 is MNHNY, CDR2 SVGAGI (reference sequence). V lost 0 bases to trimming and J lost 6 bases, with 5 bases between them. This CDR3 comprises 13 residues. CDR3 DNA sequence: TGTGCCAGCAGTTACTCCCCTGCCGGGGAGCTGTTTTTT. It specifies CASSYSPAGELFF.

This sequence joins TRBV28 and TRBJ2-1; D might be TRBD1 (6 bases). V was clipped by 2 bases and J by 4 bases, with 12 bases between them. The CDR3 is made up of 15 amino acids. The germline CDR1 and CDR2 sequences are MDHEN and SYDVKM. CDR3 bases: TGTGCCAGCAGTTTAGTCTGGACAGCTTACAATGAGCAGTTCTTC. Its translation: CASSLVWTAYNEQFF.

Notes on this clone: The same CDR3 can be traced to other DNA sequences in this sample. J is TRBJ2-1 and V is TRBV29-1; D is unresolved. The V end was cut by 1 base, the J end by 1 base, with 5 bases between. The CDR3 covers 13 residues. Germline CDR1 and CDR2: SQVTM and ANQGSEA. The CDR3 sequence is CSVEGSSYNEQFF. DNA for the CDR3: TGCAGCGTTGAAGGCTCGTCCTACAATGAGCAGTTCTTC.

The chain employs TRBV28 and TRBJ1-5; D uncertain. Germline assignment: CDR1 MDHEN and CDR2 SYDVKM. The germline V and J ends were trimmed by 5 bases and 0 bases, with 23 bases remaining between them. The CDR3 runs 19 residues. Here the CDR3 DNA reads TGTGCCAGCAGTCCCCAGCCCAGACACGACCGATATAGCAATCAGCCCCAGCATTTT. Its protein product is CASSPQPRHDRYSNQPQHF.

V usage is TRBV6-5 and J usage is TRBJ2-1; 8 bases match TRBD2. Trimming at V came to 6 bases and at J to 4 bases, leaving 8 bases not matched to a gene. The germline V gene has CDR1 MNHEY and CDR2 SVGAGI. The CDR3 contains 15 residues. The CDR3, as DNA: TGTGCCAGCAGCTCGACTAGCGTTGGGTACAATGAGCAGTTCTTC. It yields the protein CASSSTSVGYNEQFF.

The rearrangement links TRBV5-1 to TRBJ2-1; unclear D gene. Trimming removed 5 bases from V and 4 bases from J, with 10 bases in between. CDR3 size: 13 residues. The germline V gene encodes CDR1 SGHRS and CDR2 YFSETQ. This chain's CDR3 is CASRPDSYNEQFF. Written as DNA, the CDR3 is TGCGCCAGCAGGCCAGACTCGTACAATGAGCAGTTCTTC.

The J gene is TRBJ2-1, the V gene TRBV27; 7 positions match TRBD2. The CDR3 consists of 15 residues. Germline V lookup: CDR1 MNHEY, CDR2 SMNVEV (reference sequence). The junction had 9 bases not matched to a gene; V was cut back by 0 bases and J by 10 bases. The CDR3 is CASSLSPGLPGEQFF. CDR3 bases: TGTGCCAGCAGTTTATCGCCGGGACTACCAGGGGAGCAGTTCTTC.

The chain uses TRBV2 and TRBJ1-5; no reliable D call. Germline assignment: CDR1 SNHLY and CDR2 FYNNEI. V gave up 3 bases and J gave up 5 bases, with 8 bases separating them. The CDR3 is 13 residues long. CDR3 DNA: TGTGCCAGCAGTGAGTCTTCTTATCAGCCCCAGCATTTT. Its translation is CASSESSYQPQHF.

This rearrangement joins TRBV7-2 to TRBJ1-1, with D possibly being TRBD1 (5 bases). The CDR3 is 16 amino acids. Germline assignment: CDR1 SGHTA and CDR2 FQGNSA. Trimming took 6 bases from V and 4 from J, leaving 21 bases between them. In DNA form, the CDR3 reads TGTGCCAGCAGTTATACCGGGACCCAGGGAGGCACTGAAGCTTTCTTT. Its protein product is CASSYTGTQGGTEAFF.

The chain links TRBV7-3 to TRBJ2-1, with D possibly matching TRBD2 (5 bases). The V gene's germline CDR1 is SGHTA and CDR2 FQGTGA. The CDR3 length is 15 residues. The V end lost 1 base, the J end lost 8 bases, and 15 bases lay between the germline ends. The CDR3 bases are TGTGCCAGCAGCTTAAAGCCGGGGTTTGTCGATGAGCAGTTCTTC. Protein: CASSLKPGFVDEQFF.

CDR3 bases: TGTGCCAGCAGCCGTTGGGGGTACGAAGGCTACACCTTC. It specifies CASSRWGYEGYTF. V and J are TRBV7-2 and TRBJ1-2; possible D gene TRBD1, 5 bases. The CDR3 spans 13 residues. Germline lookup yields CDR1 SGHTA and CDR2 FQGNSA. V lost 5 bases to trimming and J lost 8 bases, with 15 bases between them.